This entry is about one T cell receptor (beta chain). The target antigen is unknown. Trimming pared 1 base from V and 4 bases from J, leaving 13 bases between. The V gene's germline CDR1 is SEHNR and CDR2 FQNEAQ (reference sequence). The CDR3 totals 16 residues. This specimen belongs to a study of graft-versus-host responses after intestinal transplantation. Looking at the study overall: Among the recipients, all got anti-thymocyte globulin induction and then tacrolimus and steroids for two to four years. Study observations and caveats: Investigators detected GvH clones in recipient marrow, with some emerging earlier in ileum or blood. Declines in HvG clones occurring early post-transplant were associated with peak circulating GvH clone levels.

The assay was immunoSEQ multiplex PCR, and TCRdb's table has in-frame clones only and misses some. Here the sample spans 85,000 to 110,000 clones, roughly 93% being singletons. The V call is TRBV7-9, the J call TRBJ1-4; no clear D. The receptor comes from a human donor who received an intestinal transplant. The sample was unstimulated CD8+ T cells sorted from spleen or lymph node cells, taken before intestinal transplant. The CDR3 sequence is CASSLGNLGDNEKLFF. The CDR3 DNA reads as TGTGCCAGCAGCTTAGGGAACCTTGGGGATAATGAAAAACTGTTTTTT.